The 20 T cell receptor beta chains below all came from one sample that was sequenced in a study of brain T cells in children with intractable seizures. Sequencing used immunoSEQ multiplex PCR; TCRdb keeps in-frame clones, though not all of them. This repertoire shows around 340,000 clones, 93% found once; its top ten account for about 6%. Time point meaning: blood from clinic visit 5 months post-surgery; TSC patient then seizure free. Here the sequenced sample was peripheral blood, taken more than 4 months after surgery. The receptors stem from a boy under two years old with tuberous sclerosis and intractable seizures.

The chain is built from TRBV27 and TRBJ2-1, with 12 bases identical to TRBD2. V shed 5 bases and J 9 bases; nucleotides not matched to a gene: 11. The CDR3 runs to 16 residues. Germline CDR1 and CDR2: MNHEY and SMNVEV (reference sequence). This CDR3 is CASSGPSGRAVGEQFF. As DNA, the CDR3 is TGTGCCAGCAGTGGGCCTAGCGGGAGGGCCGTCGGTGAGCAGTTCTTC.

The CDR3, as DNA: TGCGCCAGCAGCCAAGGGACAGTCCATGAGCAGTTCTTC. Its translation: CASSQGTVHEQFF. V is TRBV4-1 and J is TRBJ2-1, with a tentative D call TRBD1 (6 bases). This CDR3 region has 13 residues. Trimming left V 1 base short and J 8 bases short, with 9 bases between. CDR1 MGHRA and CDR2 YSYEKL come from the germline V gene.

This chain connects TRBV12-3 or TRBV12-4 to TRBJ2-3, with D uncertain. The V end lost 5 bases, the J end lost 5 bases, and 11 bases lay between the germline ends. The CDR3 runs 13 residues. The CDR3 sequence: CASSLYSGDTQYF. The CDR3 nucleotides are TGTGCCAGCAGTCTCTACTCGGGAGATACGCAGTATTTT.

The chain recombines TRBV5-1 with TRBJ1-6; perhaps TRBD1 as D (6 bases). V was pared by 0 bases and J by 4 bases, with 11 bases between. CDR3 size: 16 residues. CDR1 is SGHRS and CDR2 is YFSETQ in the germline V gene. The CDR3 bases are TGCGCCAGCAGCTTGGCAGGGGCAAGATATAATTCACCCCTCCACTTT. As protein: CASSLAGARYNSPLHF.

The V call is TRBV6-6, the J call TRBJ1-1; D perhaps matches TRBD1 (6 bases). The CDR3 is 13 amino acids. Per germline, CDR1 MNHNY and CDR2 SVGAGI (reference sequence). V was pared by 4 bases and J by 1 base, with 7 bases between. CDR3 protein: CASSWTANTEAFF. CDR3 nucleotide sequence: TGTGCCAGCAGTTGGACAGCGAACACTGAAGCTTTCTTT.

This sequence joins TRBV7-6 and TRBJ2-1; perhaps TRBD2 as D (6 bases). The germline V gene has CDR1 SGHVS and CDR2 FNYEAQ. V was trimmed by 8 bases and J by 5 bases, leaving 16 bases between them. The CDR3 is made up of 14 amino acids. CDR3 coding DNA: TGTGCCAGCTCGCCCGGCGGGGTAAACAATGAGCAGTTCTTC. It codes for CASSPGGVNNEQFF.

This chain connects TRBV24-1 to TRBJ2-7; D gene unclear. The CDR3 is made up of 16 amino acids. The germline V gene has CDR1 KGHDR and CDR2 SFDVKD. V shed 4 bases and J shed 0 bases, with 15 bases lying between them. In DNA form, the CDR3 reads TGTGCCACCAGTGACCTCGGGTGTAGAATCTCCTACGAGCAGTACTTC. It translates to CATSDLGCRISYEQYF.

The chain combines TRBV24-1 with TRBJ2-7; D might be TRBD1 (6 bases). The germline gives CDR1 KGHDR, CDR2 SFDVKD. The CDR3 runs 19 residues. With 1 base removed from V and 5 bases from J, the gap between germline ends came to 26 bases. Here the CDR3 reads CATSDFIPYRDPRIDEQYF. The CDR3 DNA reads TGTGCCACCAGTGATTTCATACCGTACAGGGACCCCAGGATTGACGAGCAGTACTTC.

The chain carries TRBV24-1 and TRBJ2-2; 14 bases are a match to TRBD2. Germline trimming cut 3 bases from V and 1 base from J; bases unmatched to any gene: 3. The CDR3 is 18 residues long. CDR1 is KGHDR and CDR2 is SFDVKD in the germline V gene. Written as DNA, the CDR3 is TGTGCCACCAGTGATCCGACTAGCGGGAGGGAGAACACCGGGGAGCTGTTTTTT. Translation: CATSDPTSGRENTGELFF.

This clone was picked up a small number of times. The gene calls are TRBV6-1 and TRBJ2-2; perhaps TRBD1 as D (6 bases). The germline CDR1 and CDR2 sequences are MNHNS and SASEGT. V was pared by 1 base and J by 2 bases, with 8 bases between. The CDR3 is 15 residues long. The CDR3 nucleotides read TGTGCCAGCAGTGAAGTACAGGGAAACACCGGGGAGCTGTTTTTT. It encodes CASSEVQGNTGELFF.

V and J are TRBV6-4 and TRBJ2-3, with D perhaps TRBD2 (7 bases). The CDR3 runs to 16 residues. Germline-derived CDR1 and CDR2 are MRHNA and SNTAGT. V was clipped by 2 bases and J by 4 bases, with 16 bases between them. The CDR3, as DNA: TGTGCCAGCAGTGACATGGCGGGGGCCACGGCAGATACGCAGTATTTT. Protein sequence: CASSDMAGATADTQYF.

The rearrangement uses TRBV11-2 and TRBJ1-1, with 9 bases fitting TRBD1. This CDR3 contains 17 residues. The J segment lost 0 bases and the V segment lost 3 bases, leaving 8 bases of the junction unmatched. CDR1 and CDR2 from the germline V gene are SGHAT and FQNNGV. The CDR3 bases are TGTGCCAGCAGCTTGTTGGGGACAGGGCGGTTGAACACTGAAGCTTTCTTT. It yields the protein CASSLLGTGRLNTEAFF.

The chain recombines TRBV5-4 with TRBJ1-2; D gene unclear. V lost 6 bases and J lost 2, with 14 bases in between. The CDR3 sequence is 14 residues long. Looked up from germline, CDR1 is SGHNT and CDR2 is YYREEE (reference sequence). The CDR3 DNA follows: TGTGCCAGCAACCCCAGGCCAGAGAACTATGGCTACACCTTC. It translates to CASNPRPENYGYTF.

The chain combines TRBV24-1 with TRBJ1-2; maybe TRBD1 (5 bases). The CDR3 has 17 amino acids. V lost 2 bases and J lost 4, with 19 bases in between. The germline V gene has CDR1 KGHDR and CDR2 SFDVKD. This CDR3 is CATSDSAGSVSSYGYTF. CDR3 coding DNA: TGTGCCACCAGTGATTCCGCAGGGTCAGTTTCTAGCTATGGCTACACCTTC.

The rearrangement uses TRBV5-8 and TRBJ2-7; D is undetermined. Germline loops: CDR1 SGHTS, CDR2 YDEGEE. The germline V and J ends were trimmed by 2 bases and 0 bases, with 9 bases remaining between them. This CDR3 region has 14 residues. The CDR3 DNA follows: TGTGCCAGCAGCTTTGGCGTATCCTCCTACGAGCAGTACTTC. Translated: CASSFGVSSYEQYF.

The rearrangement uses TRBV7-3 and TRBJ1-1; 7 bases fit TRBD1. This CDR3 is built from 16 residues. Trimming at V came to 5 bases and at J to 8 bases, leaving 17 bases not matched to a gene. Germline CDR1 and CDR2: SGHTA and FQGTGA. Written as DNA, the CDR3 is TGTGCCAGCAGCCCGTTTTCCGGGACAGCCCCAGGGGAAGCTTTCTTT. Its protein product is CASSPFSGTAPGEAFF.

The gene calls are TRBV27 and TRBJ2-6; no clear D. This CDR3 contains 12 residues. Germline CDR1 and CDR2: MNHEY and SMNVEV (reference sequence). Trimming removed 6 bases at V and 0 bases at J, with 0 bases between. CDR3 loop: CASSSGANVLTF. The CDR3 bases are TGTGCCAGCAGCTCTGGGGCCAACGTCCTGACTTTC.

The chain's CDR3 is CASSFPGPTQYF. CDR3 DNA sequence: TGTGCCAGCAGCTTCCCCGGGCCCACGCAGTATTTT. The chain links TRBV5-8 to TRBJ2-3; D remains unclear. Germline V gene lookup returns CDR1 SGHTS and CDR2 YDEGEE. The CDR3 sequence is 12 residues long. V gave up 2 bases and J gave up 9 bases, with 10 bases separating them.

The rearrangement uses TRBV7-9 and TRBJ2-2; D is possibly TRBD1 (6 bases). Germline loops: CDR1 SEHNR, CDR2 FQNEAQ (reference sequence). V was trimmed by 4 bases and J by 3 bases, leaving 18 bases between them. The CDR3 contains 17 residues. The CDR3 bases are TGTGCCAGCAGCTCCTCTACTAGACAGGACCACACCGGGGAGCTGTTTTTT. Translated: CASSSSTRQDHTGELFF. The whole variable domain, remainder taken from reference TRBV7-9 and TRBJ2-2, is DTGVSQNPRHKITKRGQNVTFRCDPISEHNRLYWYRQTLGQGPEFLTYFQNEAQLEKSRLLSDRFSAERPKGSFSTLEIQRTEQGDSAMYLCASSSSTRQDHTGELFFGEGSRLTVL.

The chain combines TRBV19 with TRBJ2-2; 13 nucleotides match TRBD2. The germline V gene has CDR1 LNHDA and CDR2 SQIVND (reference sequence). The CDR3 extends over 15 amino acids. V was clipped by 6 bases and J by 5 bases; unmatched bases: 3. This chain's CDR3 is CASRGLAGRTGELFF. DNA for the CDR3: TGTGCCAGTAGGGGACTAGCGGGGAGAACCGGGGAGCTGTTTTTT.